These T cell receptor beta chains were read from a single sample in a study of T cell responses to AZD1222 COVID-19 vaccine. Clones were sequenced by immunoSEQ multiplex PCR, and TCRdb holds only the in-frame ones, with some missing. The sample lists roughly 150,000 clones; approximately 90% were seen once. The specimen comprised peripheral blood, sampled on day 0 of AZD1222 vaccination. Every receptor here comes from an adult in good health. Each CDR3 is given with its conserved first and last residue. A D gene is named only where the DNA matches it firmly. Some rows have no size entry. The others give once, few or many, or a class for an expanded clone.

clone_size: NA; d_call: NA; v_call: TRBV28; j_call: TRBJ1-5; cdr3_aa: CASDTRGWSNQPQHF; cdr3_nt: TGTGCCAGCGATACCCGCGGGTGGAGCAATCAGCCCCAGCATTTT
clone_size: NA; d_call: TRBD2; v_call: TRBV7-3; j_call: TRBJ2-4; cdr3_aa: CASSLSVSGGAKNIQYF; cdr3_nt: TGTGCCAGCAGCTTAAGTGTTAGCGGGGGAGCCAAAAACATTCAGTACTTC
clone_size: once; d_call: NA; v_call: TRBV7-2; j_call: TRBJ2-6; cdr3_aa: CASSFRQLRPGANVLTF; cdr3_nt: TGTGCCAGCAGCTTTCGACAGCTGAGGCCTGGGGCCAACGTCCTGACTTTC
clone_size: NA; d_call: NA; v_call: TRBV28; j_call: TRBJ1-2; cdr3_aa: CASSFRSYGYTF; cdr3_nt: TGTGCCAGCAGTTTTCGCAGCTATGGCTACACCTTC
clone_size: NA; d_call: TRBD2; v_call: TRBV7-8; j_call: TRBJ2-7; cdr3_aa: CASSLAFSGSVSYEQYF; cdr3_nt: TGTGCCAGCAGCTTAGCCTTTAGCGGGAGTGTGTCCTACGAGCAGTACTTC
clone_size: NA; d_call: TRBD1; v_call: TRBV10-2; j_call: TRBJ1-6; cdr3_aa: CASSQLQGAGSPLHF; cdr3_nt: TGCGCCAGCAGTCAATTACAGGGGGCGGGTTCACCCCTCCACTTT
clone_size: NA; d_call: TRBD2; v_call: TRBV28; j_call: TRBJ2-5; cdr3_aa: CASSLGSGKPETQYF; cdr3_nt: TGTGCCAGCAGTTTGGGTAGCGGGAAGCCAGAGACCCAGTACTTC
clone_size: NA; d_call: NA; v_call: TRBV28; j_call: TRBJ1-2; cdr3_aa: CASSFIPGGYTF; cdr3_nt: TGTGCCAGCAGTTTTATCCCGGGTGGCTACACCTTC
clone_size: NA; d_call: TRBD2; v_call: TRBV28; j_call: TRBJ2-7; cdr3_aa: CASSPPTSGARGEQYF; cdr3_nt: TGTGCCAGCAGCCCACCGACTAGCGGGGCGAGAGGCGAGCAGTACTTC
clone_size: few; d_call: NA; v_call: TRBV10-3; j_call: TRBJ2-1; cdr3_aa: CAVRTGSLSYNEQFF; cdr3_nt: TGTGCCGTCAGAACCGGGAGCCTATCCTACAATGAGCAGTTCTTC
clone_size: NA; d_call: NA; v_call: TRBV28; j_call: TRBJ1-4; cdr3_aa: CASRPTPDRGLDEKLFF; cdr3_nt: TGTGCCAGCAGACCCACTCCTGACAGAGGGTTGGATGAAAAACTGTTTTTT
clone_size: once; d_call: TRBD2; v_call: TRBV24-1; j_call: TRBJ2-7; cdr3_aa: CATSAAGTSTYEQYF; cdr3_nt: TGTGCCACCAGTGCGGCGGGGACTAGCACCTACGAGCAGTACTTC
clone_size: NA; d_call: NA; v_call: TRBV7-8; j_call: TRBJ2-1; cdr3_aa: CASSLVFRESGNEQFF; cdr3_nt: TGTGCCAGCAGCTTGGTCTTTCGGGAGAGTGGGAATGAGCAGTTCTTC
clone_size: few; d_call: TRBD2; v_call: TRBV7-9; j_call: TRBJ2-1; cdr3_aa: CASSLPPRLAGGRHEQFF; cdr3_nt: TGTGCCAGCAGCTTACCCCCAAGACTAGCGGGAGGTAGGCATGAGCAGTTCTTC
clone_size: NA; d_call: TRBD1; v_call: TRBV28; j_call: TRBJ2-7; cdr3_aa: CASNPSGTGTSYEQYF; cdr3_nt: TGTGCCAGCAATCCCTCCGGGACAGGGACATCCTACGAGCAGTACTTC
clone_size: medium-sized; d_call: TRBD1; v_call: TRBV25-1; j_call: TRBJ1-1; cdr3_aa: CASSVTGTGNTEAFF; cdr3_nt: TGTGCCAGCAGTGTTACCGGGACAGGGAACACTGAAGCTTTCTTT
clone_size: NA; d_call: NA; v_call: TRBV6-2/TRBV6-3; j_call: TRBJ2-1; cdr3_aa: CASSYRLAKQFF; cdr3_nt: TGTGCCAGCAGTTACCGGTTAGCGAAGCAGTTCTTC
clone_size: NA; d_call: NA; v_call: TRBV28; j_call: TRBJ1-5; cdr3_aa: CASRAGLGPQHF; cdr3_nt: TGTGCCAGCAGGGCGGGACTGGGGCCCCAGCATTTT